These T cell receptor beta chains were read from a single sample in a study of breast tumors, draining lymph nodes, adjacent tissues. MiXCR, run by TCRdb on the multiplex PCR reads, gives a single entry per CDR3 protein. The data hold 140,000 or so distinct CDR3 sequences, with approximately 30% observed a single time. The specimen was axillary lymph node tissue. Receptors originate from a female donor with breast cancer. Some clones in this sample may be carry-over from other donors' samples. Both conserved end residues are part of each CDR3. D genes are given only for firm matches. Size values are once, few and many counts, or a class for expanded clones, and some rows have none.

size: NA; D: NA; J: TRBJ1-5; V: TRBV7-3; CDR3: CASSRRGTQGNQPQHF; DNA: TGTGCCAGCAGCCGACGGGGTACCCAAGGCAATCAGCCCCAGCATTTT
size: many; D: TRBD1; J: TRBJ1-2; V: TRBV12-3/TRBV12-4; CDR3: CASSPGTGGSHGYTF; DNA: TGTGCCAGCAGCCCCGGGACAGGGGGGAGTCATGGCTACACCTTC
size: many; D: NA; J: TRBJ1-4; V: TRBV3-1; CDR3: CASSQGLAGTNEKLFF; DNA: TGTGCCAGCAGCCAAGGACTGGCAGGCACGAATGAAAAACTGTTTTTT
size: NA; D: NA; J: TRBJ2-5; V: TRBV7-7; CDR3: CASSPTGVTQYF; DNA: TGTGCTAGCAGCCCCACCGGGGTTACCCAGTACTTC
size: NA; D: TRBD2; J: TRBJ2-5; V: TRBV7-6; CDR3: CASSLELAEALRTQYF; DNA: TGTGCCAGCAGCTTAGAACTAGCGGAGGCGTTGCGGACCCAGTACTTC
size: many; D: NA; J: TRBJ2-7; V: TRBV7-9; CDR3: CASSFFFDSSYEQYF; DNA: TGTGCCAGCAGCTTCTTTTTCGACAGCTCCTACGAGCAGTACTTC
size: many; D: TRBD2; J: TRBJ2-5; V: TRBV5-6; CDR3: CASSLAIAGLGETQYF; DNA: TGTGCCAGCAGCTTGGCGATAGCGGGGTTAGGAGAGACCCAGTACTTC
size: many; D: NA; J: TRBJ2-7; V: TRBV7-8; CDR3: CASSLVGDPYEQYF; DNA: TGTGCCAGCAGCTTAGTAGGCGACCCCTACGAGCAGTACTTC
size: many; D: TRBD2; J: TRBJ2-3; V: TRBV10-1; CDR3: CASGTSNPDTQYF; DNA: TGCGCCTCCGGGACTAGCAATCCAGATACGCAGTATTTT
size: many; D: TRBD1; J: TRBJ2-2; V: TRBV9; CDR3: CASSPQGANTGELFF; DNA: TGTGCCAGCAGCCCACAGGGGGCGAACACCGGGGAGCTGTTTTTT
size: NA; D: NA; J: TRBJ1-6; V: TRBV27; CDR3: CASSLKPSTGPNSYNSPLHF; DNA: TGTGCCAGCAGTTTAAAGCCATCGACAGGTCCCAACTCCTATAATTCACCCCTCCACTTT
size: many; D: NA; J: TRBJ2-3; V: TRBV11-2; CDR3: CASSLGGGVEDTQYF; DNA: TGTGCCAGCAGCTTAGGAGGGGGGGTTGAAGATACGCAGTATTTT
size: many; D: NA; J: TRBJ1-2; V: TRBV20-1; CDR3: CSASEQAYGYTF; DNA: TGCAGTGCGTCTGAACAGGCCTATGGCTACACCTTC
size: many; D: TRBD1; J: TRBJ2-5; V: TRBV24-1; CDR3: CATSDPTGYQETQYF; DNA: TGTGCCACCAGTGACCCGACAGGGTACCAAGAGACCCAGTACTTC
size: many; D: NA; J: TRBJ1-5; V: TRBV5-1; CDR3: CASSFLGGQPQHF; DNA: TGCGCCAGCAGCTTTCTGGGGGGTCAGCCCCAGCATTTT
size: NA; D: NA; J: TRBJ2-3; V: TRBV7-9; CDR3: CASSLWVATDTQYF; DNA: TGTGCCAGCAGCTTATGGGTGGCGACAGATACGCAGTATTTT
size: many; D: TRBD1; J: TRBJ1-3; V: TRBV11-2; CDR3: CASRGQGLVAGNTIYF; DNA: TGTGCCAGCAGAGGACAGGGCCTAGTCGCGGGAAACACCATATATTTT
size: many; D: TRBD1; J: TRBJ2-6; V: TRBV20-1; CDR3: CSASLLGTVGSGANVLTF; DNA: TGCAGTGCTAGTCTTCTTGGGACAGTCGGCTCTGGGGCCAACGTCCTGACTTTC
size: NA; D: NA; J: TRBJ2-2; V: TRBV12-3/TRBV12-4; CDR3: CAGSLQGITGELFF; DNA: TGTGCCGGCAGTTTGCAGGGTATCACCGGGGAGCTGTTTTTT
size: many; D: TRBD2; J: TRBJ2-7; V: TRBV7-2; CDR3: CASSLVSAGGPDEQYF; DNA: TGTGCCAGCAGCTTAGTATCGGCGGGGGGGCCGGACGAGCAGTACTTC
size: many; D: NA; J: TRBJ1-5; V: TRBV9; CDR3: CASSVGGLNQPQHF; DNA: TGTGCCAGCAGCGTAGGGGGGCTCAATCAGCCCCAGCATTTT
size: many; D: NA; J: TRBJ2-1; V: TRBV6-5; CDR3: CASSKPTGSYNEQFF; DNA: TGTGCCAGCAGTAAACCTACAGGGAGTTACAATGAGCAGTTCTTC
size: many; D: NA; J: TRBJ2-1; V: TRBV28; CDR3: CASSLSGTRGQFF; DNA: TGTGCCAGCAGTTTATCCGGTACCCGGGGACAGTTCTTC
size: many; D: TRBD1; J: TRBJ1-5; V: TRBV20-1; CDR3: CSARDGGQGGNQPQHF; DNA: TGCAGTGCTAGAGATGGGGGACAGGGGGGTAATCAGCCCCAGCATTTT
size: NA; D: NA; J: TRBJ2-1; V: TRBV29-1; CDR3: CSVAPGRNTDTQYEQFF; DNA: TGCAGCGTTGCCCCTGGACGGAACACAGATACGCAGTATGAGCAGTTCTTC
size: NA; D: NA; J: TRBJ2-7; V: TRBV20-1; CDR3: CSAPVVGDKYEQYF; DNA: TGCAGTGCCCCCGTGGTCGGAGACAAATACGAGCAGTACTTC
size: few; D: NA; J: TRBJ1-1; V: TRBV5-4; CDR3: CASSPGGTANTEAFF; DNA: TGTGCCAGCAGCCCGGGGGGGACGGCGAACACTGAAGCTTTCTTT
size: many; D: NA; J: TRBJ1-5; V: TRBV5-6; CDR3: CASSLAGSNQPQHF; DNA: TGTGCCAGCAGCTTGGCCGGCAGCAATCAGCCCCAGCATTTT
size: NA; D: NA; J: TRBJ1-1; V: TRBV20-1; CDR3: CSARAPGEGAEAFF; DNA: TGCAGTGCTAGGGCCCCAGGGGAAGGGGCTGAAGCTTTCTTT
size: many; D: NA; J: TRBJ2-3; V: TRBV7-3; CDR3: CASSLNEGAQYF; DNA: TGTGCCAGCAGCTTAAATGAAGGGGCGCAGTATTTT
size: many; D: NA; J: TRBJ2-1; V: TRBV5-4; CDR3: CASSLGIYNEQFF; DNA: TGTGCCAGCAGCTTGGGAATTTACAATGAGCAGTTCTTC
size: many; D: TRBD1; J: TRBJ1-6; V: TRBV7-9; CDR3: CASRPGQGNSPLHF; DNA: TGTGCCAGCAGGCCGGGACAGGGGAATTCACCCCTCCACTTT
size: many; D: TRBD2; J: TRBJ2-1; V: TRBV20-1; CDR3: CSLTLSGGSYNEQFF; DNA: TGCAGTTTGACCCTTAGCGGGGGCTCCTACAATGAGCAGTTCTTC
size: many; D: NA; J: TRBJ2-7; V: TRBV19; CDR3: CATRGQLYEQYF; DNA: TGTGCCACGAGAGGACAGCTCTACGAGCAGTACTTC
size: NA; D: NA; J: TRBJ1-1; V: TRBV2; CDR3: CASRRRGGNTEAFF; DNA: TGTGCCAGCAGAAGGAGGGGCGGGAACACTGAAGCTTTCTTT
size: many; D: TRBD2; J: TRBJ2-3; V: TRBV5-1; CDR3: CASSLDGGNPDTQYF; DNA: TGCGCCAGCAGCTTGGACGGGGGGAACCCAGATACGCAGTATTTT
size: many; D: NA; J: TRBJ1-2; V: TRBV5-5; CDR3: CASSPRTDHYGYTF; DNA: TGTGCCAGCAGCCCACGGACAGATCACTATGGCTACACCTTC
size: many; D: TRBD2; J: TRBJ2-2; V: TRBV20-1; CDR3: CSATRWGGMTGELFF; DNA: TGCAGTGCTACCCGATGGGGGGGGATGACCGGGGAGCTGTTTTTT
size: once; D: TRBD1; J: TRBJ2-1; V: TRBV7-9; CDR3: CAPTGTGGNEQFF; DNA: TGTGCTCCTACCGGGACAGGGGGGAATGAGCAGTTCTTC
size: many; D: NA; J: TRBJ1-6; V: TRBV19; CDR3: CASSMYGDSYNSPLHF; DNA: TGTGCCAGTAGTATGTATGGGGACTCCTATAATTCACCCCTCCACTTT
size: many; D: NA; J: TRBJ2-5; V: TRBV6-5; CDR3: CATSSDWSLRETQYF; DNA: TGTGCCACCTCCTCGGACTGGTCTTTAAGGGAGACCCAGTACTTC
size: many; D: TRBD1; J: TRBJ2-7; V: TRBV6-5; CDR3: CASSTSGTGAYERYF; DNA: TGTGCCAGCAGCACTTCCGGGACAGGGGCCTACGAGCGGTACTTC
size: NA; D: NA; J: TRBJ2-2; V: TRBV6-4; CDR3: CASSAQGDTGELFF; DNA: TGTGCCAGCAGTGCGCAGGGTGACACCGGGGAGCTGTTTTTT
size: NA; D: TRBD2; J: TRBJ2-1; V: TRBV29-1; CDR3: CSAGGRAKNEQFF; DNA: TGCAGCGCGGGGGGACGTGCTAAGAATGAGCAGTTCTTC
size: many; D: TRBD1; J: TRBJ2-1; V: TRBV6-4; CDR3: CASSDSISTGHNEQFF; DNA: TGTGCCAGCAGTGACTCGATTTCGACAGGGCACAATGAGCAGTTCTTC
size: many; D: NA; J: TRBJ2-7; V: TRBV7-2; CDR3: CASSLQEGEQYF; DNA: TGTGCCAGCAGCTTACAAGAGGGGGAGCAGTACTTC
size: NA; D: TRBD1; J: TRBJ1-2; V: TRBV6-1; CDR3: CAGGRRQGQALYGYTF; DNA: TGTGCCGGCGGTCGAAGACAGGGGCAAGCCCTATATGGCTACACCTTC
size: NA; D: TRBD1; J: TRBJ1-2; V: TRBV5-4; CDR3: CASSLTGAGGYTF; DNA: TGTGCCAGCAGCTTAACAGGGGCGGGCGGCTACACCTTC
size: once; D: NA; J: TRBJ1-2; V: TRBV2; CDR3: CASTRGGIAGYTF; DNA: TGTGCCAGCACCCGAGGGGGAATAGCGGGCTACACCTTC
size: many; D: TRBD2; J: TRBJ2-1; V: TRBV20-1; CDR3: CSARSPLAGAEQFF; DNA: TGCAGTGCTAGGAGCCCACTAGCGGGGGCAGAGCAGTTCTTC
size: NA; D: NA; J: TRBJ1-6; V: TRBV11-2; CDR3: CASSHRPQQRDSPLHF; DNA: TGTGCCAGCAGCCACCGTCCACAACAAAGAGATTCACCCCTCCACTTT
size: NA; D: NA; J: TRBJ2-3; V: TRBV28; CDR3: CASSPPSRLTDTQYF; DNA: TGTGCCAGCAGTCCACCCTCCAGACTAACAGATACGCAGTATTTT
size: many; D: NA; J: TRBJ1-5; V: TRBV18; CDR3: CASSPTGTVNQPQHF; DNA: TGTGCCAGCTCACCAACCGGGACGGTCAATCAGCCCCAGCATTTT
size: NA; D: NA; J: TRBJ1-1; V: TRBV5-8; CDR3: CASSLGWRREAFF; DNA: TGTGCCAGCAGCTTGGGTTGGCGGCGGGAAGCTTTCTTT